This TCR beta chain was captured in a study of tumor-infiltrating lymphocytes in primary liver carcinoma. As for the study in general: Spanning 4.2 to 10 cm, the tumors were T1-T3 N0M0.

Relative to its sample, this clonotype is large (0.1 to 1%). The authors took blood RNA from unsorted whole blood and also extracted germline DNA. Chronic HBV infection affected patients, none of whom had received treatment. Total RNA amounting to around 530 ng was the source from which TCR beta cDNA was made with a constant-region primer. Slightly modified ARM-PCR, run as three nested multiplex PCR rounds, produced the TCR beta libraries. It was with TRBV1-TRBV30 forward primers and a C-beta reverse primer that the first two PCR rounds were run, at roughly 10 cycles each. A single record per CDR3 protein comes from TCRdb applying MiXCR to the multiplex PCR reads. Found here are 180,000 or so distinct CDR3 sequences, about 60% of them singletons; the top ten hold under 75%. The CDR3 loop spans 15 amino acids. CDR1 and CDR2 (germline): SQVTM, ANQGSEA. Unmatched junction bases numbered 7, after V lost 0 bases and J lost 6 bases.

The gene calls are TRBV29-1 and TRBJ2-2; 7 bases fit TRBD2. The receptor's source is a man aged 40-49 years with primary liver carcinoma and hepatitis B virus infection. Sequencing was done on a sample of peripheral blood. As DNA, the CDR3 is TGCAGCGTTGAAGACGCCGCGGGAGCCCCCGGGGAGCTGTTTTTT. This sequence encodes CSVEDAAGAPGELFF.